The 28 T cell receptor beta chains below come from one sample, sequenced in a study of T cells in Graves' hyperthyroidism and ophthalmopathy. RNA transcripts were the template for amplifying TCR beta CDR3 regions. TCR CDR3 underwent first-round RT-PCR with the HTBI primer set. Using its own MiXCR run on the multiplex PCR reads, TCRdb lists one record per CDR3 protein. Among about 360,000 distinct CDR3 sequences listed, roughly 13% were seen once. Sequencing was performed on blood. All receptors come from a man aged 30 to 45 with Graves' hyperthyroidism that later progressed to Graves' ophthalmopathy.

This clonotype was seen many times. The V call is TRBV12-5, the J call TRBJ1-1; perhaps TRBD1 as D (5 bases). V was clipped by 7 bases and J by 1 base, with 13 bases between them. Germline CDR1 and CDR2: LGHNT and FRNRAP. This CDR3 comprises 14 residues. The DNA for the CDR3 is TGTGCTAGTGCCCGGGGCGCGAGGAACACTGAAGCTTTCTTT. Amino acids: CASARGARNTEAFF.

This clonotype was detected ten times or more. The CDR3 region has the DNA TGTGCCAGCGGACAGGGTAATAATTCACCCCTCCACTTT. Its translation: CASGQGNNSPLHF. The chain combines TRBV27 with TRBJ1-6; TRBD1 aligns across 8 bases. In germline, CDR1 is MNHEY, CDR2 SMNVEV (reference sequence). The CDR3 extends over 13 amino acids. The V gene end was trimmed by 8 bases and the J gene end by 5 bases; junction bases not matched to a gene: 2.

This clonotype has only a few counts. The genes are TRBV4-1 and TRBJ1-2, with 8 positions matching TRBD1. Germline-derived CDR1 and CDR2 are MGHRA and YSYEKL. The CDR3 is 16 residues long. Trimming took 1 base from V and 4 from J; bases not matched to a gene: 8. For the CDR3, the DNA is TGCGCCAGCAGCCAAGTGACAGGGGATACCGGCTATGGCTACACCTTC. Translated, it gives CASSQVTGDTGYGYTF.

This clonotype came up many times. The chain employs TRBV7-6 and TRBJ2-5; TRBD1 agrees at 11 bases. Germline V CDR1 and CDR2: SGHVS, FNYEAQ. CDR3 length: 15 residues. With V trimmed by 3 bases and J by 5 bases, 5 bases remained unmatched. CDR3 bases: TGTGCCAGCAGCTTCGGGACAGGGGGTAGGGAGACCCAGTACTTC. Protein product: CASSFGTGGRETQYF. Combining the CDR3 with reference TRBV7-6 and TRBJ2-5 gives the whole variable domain GAGVSQSPRYKVTKRGQDVALRCDPISGHVSLYWYRQALGQGPEFLTYFNYEAQQDKSGLPNDRFSAERPEGSISTLTIQRTEQRDSAMYRCASSFGTGGRETQYFGPGTRLLVL.

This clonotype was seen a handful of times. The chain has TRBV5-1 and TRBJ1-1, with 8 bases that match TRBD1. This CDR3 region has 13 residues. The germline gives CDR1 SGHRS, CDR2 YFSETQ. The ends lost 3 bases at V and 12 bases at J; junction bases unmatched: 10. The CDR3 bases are TGCGCCAGCAGCTACCCCCGGACAGGGTCGACTTTCTTT. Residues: CASSYPRTGSTFF.

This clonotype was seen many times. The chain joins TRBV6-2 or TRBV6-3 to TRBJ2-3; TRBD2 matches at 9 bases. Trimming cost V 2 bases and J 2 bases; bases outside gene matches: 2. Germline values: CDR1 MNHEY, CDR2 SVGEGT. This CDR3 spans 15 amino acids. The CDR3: CASSYPGLATDTQYF. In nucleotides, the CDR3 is TGTGCCAGCAGTTACCCGGGACTAGCCACAGATACGCAGTATTTT.

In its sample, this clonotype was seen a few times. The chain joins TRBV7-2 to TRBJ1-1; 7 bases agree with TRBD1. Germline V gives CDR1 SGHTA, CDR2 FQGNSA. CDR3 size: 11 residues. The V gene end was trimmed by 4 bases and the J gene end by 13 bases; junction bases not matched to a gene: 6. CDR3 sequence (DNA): TGTGCCAGCAGCTCGACAGGGAAGGTTTTCTTT. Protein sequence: CASSSTGKVFF.

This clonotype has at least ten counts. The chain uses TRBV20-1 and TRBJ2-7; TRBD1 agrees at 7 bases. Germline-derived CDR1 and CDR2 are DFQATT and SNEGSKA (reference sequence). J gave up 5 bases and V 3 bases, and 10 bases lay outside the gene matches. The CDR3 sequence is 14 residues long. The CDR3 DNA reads TGCAGTGCTAGCCGAAGGGACAGCGCCCACGAGCAGTACTTC. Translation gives CSASRRDSAHEQYF.

In DNA form, the CDR3 reads TGCAGCGTTGAAGGGCAGGTGGCGGACATTCAGTACTTC. Translated, it gives CSVEGQVADIQYF. This chain uses TRBV29-1 with TRBJ2-4; D is undetermined. V gave up 1 base and J gave up 8 bases, with 12 bases separating them. Per the germline V gene, CDR1 is SQVTM and CDR2 is ANQGSEA. This CDR3 spans 13 amino acids.

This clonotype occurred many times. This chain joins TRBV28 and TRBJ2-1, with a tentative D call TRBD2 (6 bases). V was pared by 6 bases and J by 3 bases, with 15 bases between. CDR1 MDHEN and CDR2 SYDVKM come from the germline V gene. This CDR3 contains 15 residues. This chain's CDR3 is CASRVGGARYNEQFF. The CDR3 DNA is TGTGCCAGCAGAGTCGGGGGAGCCCGCTACAATGAGCAGTTCTTC.

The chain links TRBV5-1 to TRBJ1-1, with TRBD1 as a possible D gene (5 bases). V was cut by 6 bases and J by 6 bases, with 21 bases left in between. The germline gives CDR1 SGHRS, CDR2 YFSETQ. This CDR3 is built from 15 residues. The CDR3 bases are TGCGCCAGCACCAAAAGGGACGGTGGTTTTGCTGAAGCTTTCTTT. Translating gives CASTKRDGGFAEAFF.

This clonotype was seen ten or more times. The DNA of the CDR3 is TGTGCCAGCAGCTTAGACGGGGGCCTTCTAACCACTGAAGCTTTCTTT. This encodes CASSLDGGLLTTEAFF. The chain carries TRBV11-3 and TRBJ1-1; weak D call: TRBD1 (6 bases). The CDR3 loop spans 16 amino acids. Germline lookup yields CDR1 SGHNT and CDR2 YENEEA. V lost 0 bases and J 4 bases, leaving 15 bases between the germline ends.

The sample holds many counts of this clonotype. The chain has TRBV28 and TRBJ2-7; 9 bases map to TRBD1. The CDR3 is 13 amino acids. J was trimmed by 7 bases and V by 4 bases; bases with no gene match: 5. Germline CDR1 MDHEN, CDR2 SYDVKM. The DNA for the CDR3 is TGTGCCAGCAGTTCGGGACAGGGTTCAGAGCAGTACTTC. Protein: CASSSGQGSEQYF.

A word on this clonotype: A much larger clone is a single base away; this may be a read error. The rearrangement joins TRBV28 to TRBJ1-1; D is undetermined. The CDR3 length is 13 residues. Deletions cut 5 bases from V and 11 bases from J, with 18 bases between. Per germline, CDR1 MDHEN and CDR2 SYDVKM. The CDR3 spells CASSIKPGGEAFF. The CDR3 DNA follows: TGTGCCAGCAGTATTAAGCCGGGCGGGGAGGCTTTCTTT.

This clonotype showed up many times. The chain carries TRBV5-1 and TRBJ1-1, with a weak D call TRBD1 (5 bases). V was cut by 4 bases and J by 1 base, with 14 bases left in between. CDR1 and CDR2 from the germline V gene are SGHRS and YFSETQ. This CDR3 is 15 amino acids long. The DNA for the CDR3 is TGCGCCAGCAGCGAAAGACAGTCTTCGAACACTGAAGCTTTCTTT. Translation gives CASSERQSSNTEAFF.

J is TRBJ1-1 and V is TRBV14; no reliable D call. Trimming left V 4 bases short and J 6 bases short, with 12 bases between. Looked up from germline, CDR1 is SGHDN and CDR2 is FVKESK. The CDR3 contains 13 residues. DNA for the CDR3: TGTGCCAGCAGCCGGACGTCGGGTTCTGAAGCTTTCTTT. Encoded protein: CASSRTSGSEAFF.

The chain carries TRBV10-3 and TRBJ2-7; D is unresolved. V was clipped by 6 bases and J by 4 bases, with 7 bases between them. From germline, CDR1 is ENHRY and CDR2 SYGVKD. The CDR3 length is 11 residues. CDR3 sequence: CAISANYEQYF. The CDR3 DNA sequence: TGTGCCATCAGCGCAAATTACGAGCAGTACTTC.

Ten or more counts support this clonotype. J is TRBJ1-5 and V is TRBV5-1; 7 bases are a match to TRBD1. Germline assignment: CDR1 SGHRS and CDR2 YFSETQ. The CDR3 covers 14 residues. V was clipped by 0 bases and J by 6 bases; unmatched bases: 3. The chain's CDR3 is CASSLDWTGQPQHF. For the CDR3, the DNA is TGCGCCAGCAGCTTGGACTGGACAGGTCAGCCCCAGCATTTT.

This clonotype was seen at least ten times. The CDR3 protein is CASSYSVSSNQPQHF. Written as DNA, the CDR3 is TGTGCCAGCAGTTACTCGGTCAGTTCCAATCAGCCCCAGCATTTT. This chain joins TRBV6-5 and TRBJ1-5; D is unresolved. The germline CDR1 and CDR2 sequences are MNHEY and SVGAGI. The germline V and J ends were trimmed by 0 bases and 3 bases, with 9 bases remaining between them. The CDR3 has 15 amino acids.

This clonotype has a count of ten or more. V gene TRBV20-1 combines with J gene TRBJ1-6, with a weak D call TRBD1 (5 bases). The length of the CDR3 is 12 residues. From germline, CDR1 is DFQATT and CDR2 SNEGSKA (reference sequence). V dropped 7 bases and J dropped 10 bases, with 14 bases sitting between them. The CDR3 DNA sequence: TGCAGTGTAGGGGAGGGAGGGTCACCCCTCCACTTT. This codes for CSVGEGGSPLHF.

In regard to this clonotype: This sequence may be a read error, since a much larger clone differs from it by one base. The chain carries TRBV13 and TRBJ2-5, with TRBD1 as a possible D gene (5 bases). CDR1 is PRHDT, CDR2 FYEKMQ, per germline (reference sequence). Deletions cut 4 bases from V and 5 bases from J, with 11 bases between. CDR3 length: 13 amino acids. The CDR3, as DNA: TGTGCCAGCAGCTCCGGACACGCTGAGACCCAGTACTTC. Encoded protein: CASSSGHAETQYF.

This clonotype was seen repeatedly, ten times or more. Here the CDR3 reads CSASTWGMNTEAFF. CDR3 nucleotides: TGCAGCGCCTCGACTTGGGGAATGAACACTGAAGCTTTCTTT. V is TRBV29-1 and J is TRBJ1-1; D gene unclear. Germline CDR1 SQVTM, CDR2 ANQGSEA. V lost 7 bases and J 0 bases, leaving 15 bases between the germline ends. This CDR3 has 14 amino acids.

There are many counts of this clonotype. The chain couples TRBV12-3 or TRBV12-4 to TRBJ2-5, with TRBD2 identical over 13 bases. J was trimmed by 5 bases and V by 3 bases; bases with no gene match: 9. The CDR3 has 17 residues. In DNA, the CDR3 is TGTGCCAGCAGTTTTATGACTAGCGGGGGGTACATGGAGACCCAGTACTTC. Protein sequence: CASSFMTSGGYMETQYF.

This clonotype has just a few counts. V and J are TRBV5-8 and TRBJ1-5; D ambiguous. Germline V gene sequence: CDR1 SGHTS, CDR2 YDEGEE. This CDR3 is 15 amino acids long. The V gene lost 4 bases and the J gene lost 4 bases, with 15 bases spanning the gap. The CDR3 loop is CASSPLLGPNQPQHF. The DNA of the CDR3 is TGTGCCAGCAGCCCCCTCCTTGGGCCTAATCAGCCCCAGCATTTT.

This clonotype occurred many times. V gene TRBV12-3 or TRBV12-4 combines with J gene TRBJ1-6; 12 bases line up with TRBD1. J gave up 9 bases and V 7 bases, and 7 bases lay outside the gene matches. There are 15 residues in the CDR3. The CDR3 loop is CASTRDRGLGSPLHF. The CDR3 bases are TGTGCCAGCACCCGGGACAGGGGGCTGGGTTCACCCCTCCACTTT.

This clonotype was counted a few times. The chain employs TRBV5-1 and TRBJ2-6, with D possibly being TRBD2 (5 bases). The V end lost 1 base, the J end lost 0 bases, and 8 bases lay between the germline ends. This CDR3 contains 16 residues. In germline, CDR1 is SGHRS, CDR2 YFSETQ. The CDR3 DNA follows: TGCGCCAGCAGCTTGACGGGAATCTCTGGGGCCAACGTCCTGACTTTC. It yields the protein CASSLTGISGANVLTF.

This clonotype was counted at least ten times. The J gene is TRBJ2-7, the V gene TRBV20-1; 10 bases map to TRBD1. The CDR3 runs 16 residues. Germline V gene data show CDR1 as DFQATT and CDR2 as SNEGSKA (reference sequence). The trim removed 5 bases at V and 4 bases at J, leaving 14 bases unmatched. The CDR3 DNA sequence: TGCAGTGCTTCCCCGACAGGGGGCCGCCTCTCTTACGAGCAGTACTTC. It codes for CSASPTGGRLSYEQYF.

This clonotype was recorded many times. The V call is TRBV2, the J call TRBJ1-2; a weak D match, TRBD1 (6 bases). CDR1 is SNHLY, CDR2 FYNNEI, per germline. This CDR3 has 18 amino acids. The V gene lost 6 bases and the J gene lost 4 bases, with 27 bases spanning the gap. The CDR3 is CASRANPRTALNLYGYTF. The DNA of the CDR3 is TGTGCCAGCAGGGCCAATCCACGGACAGCCTTAAACCTCTATGGCTACACCTTC.